This is a list of T cell receptor gamma chains from one sample in a study of Vδ1+ human thymocytes. TCRdb reanalysed the multiplex PCR reads with CATT. The data show approximately 25,000 gamma-chain clones, with roughly 20% seen just once and 1.5% to 2% held by the top ten. The sample comprised Vdelta1+ gamma-delta thymocytes from the thymus. The receptor set was obtained from a boy less than two years old who had congenital heart surgery. Each CDR3 is given without its conserved first and last residue.

length: 10; V: TRGV9; CDR3: ALWEVTGKKL
length: 11; V: TRGV3; CDR3: ATWPPYYYKKL
length: 10; V: TRGV9; CDR3: ALWVTGWFKI
length: 12; V: TRGV4; CDR3: ATWDGHYYYKKL
length: 9; V: TRGV9; CDR3: ALWEYYKKL
length: 14; V: TRGV9; CDR3: ALWEVPELGKKIKV
length: 11; V: TRGV2; CDR3: ATWVPIFYKKL
length: 12; V: TRGV4; CDR3: ATWDGQSDWIKT
length: 11; V: TRGV2; CDR3: ATWDETYYKKL
length: 11; V: TRGV2; CDR3: ATWDGHRYKKL
length: 9; V: TRGV4; CDR3: ATLGSHKKL
length: 15; V: TRGV4; CDR3: ATWDGCRNSSDWIKT
length: 11; V: TRGV2; CDR3: ATWDVWWGRKL
length: 10; V: TRGV8; CDR3: ATWAPPAKKL
length: 10; V: TRGV5; CDR3: ATWDRPEGKL
length: 12; V: TRGV4; CDR3: ATWGNSNYYKKL
length: 13; V: TRGV2; CDR3: ATWDGPTGFNKKL
length: 11; V: TRGV9; CDR3: ALWEVTHYKKL
length: 13; V: TRGV9; CDR3: ALWEVHGTGWFKI
length: 10; V: TRGV4; CDR3: ATWEKYYKKL
length: 10; V: TRGV3; CDR3: ATWDMCYKKL
length: 10; V: TRGV9; CDR3: ALWANLRGKL
length: 12; V: TRGV5; CDR3: ATWDRPPRAKKL
length: 8; V: TRGV9; CDR3: ALWARQKL
length: 12; V: TRGV3; CDR3: ATWDRWGYGKKL
length: 13; V: TRGV5; CDR3: ATWDRPVGDWIKT
length: 9; V: TRGV5; CDR3: ATWASTKKL
length: 14; V: TRGV5; CDR3: ATWDRPWGSDWIKT
length: 9; V: TRGV4; CDR3: ATWDGCKKL
length: 9; V: TRGV9; CDR3: ALWEVYKKL
length: 13; V: TRGV5; CDR3: ATWDRIRYYYKKL
length: 12; V: TRGV8; CDR3: ATWDRYSDWIKT
length: 14; V: TRGV5; CDR3: ATWDRLFGLDYKKL
length: 12; V: TRGV3; CDR3: ATWGPNTYYKKL
length: 13; V: TRGV9; CDR3: ALWEGPVACYKKL
length: 13; V: TRGV9; CDR3: ALWEVQFPGWFKI
length: 12; V: TRGV4; CDR3: ATWDGPHLGKKL
length: 13; V: TRGV5; CDR3: ATWDGLIIGYKKL
length: 14; V: TRGV2; CDR3: ATWDRRPLTGWFKI
length: 12; V: TRGV4; CDR3: ATWDDGGGYKKL
length: 12; V: TRGV2; CDR3: ATWDETMRDKKL
length: 9; V: TRGV8; CDR3: ATWDREEKL
length: 13; V: TRGV3; CDR3: ATWDSPANYYKKL
length: 10; V: TRGV2; CDR3: ATWDAKNKKL
length: 10; V: TRGV5; CDR3: ATWWAGWFKI
length: 9; V: TRGV2; CDR3: ATWDGVEKL
length: 11; V: TRGV4; CDR3: ATWVFTGWFKI
length: 13; V: TRGV4; CDR3: ATWDGRCSDWIKT
length: 13; V: TRGV3; CDR3: ATWDRNLYYYKKL
length: 9; V: TRGV5; CDR3: ATWDRKIKL
length: 12; V: TRGV2; CDR3: ATWDGLVRYKKL
length: 12; V: TRGV4; CDR3: ATWEGTSDWIKT
length: 16; V: TRGV9; CDR3: ALWEVNNRELGKKIKV